This T cell receptor (beta chain) was found in a study of cytomegalovirus exposure and HLA in healthy donors. This CDR3 contains 16 residues. CDR1 SGHTA and CDR2 FQGTGA come from the germline V gene. V was pared by 2 bases and J by 9 bases, with 12 bases of the junction left unmatched. Using immunoSEQ multiplex PCR, the repertoire was profiled, and TCRdb retains in-frame clones only, with some absent. This sample has about 140,000 clones, with approximately 84% found just once. This clone was seen only once. The antigen is not known. While the first cohort had 650 to 850 subjects, the donors belonged to the separate validation cohort of more than 95 subjects. Study-level results: Most TCR sequences proved rare, with some public TCRs found in many donors. The listing of 150 or so TCR beta chains classed them as cytomegalovirus-associated.

The TCR was taken from a man aged 30 to 45 in good health and CMV-seropositive. The sequencing sample was made of PBMCs. V is TRBV7-3 and J is TRBJ2-1, with 8 positions matching TRBD2. The chain's CDR3 is CASSLEAGGVKIEQFF. Written as DNA, the CDR3 is TGTGCCAGCAGCTTAGAGGCGGGGGGCGTTAAGATTGAGCAGTTCTTC.